This TCR beta chain was documented in a study of blood T cell repertoires in COVID-19 (TCRdb year 2020). Looking at the study overall: Collaborator samples came from the United States, Italy and Spain and covered acute and convalescent phases of COVID-19. The material from the prospective study consisted of cDNA or gDNA derived from T cells, B-cell-depleted T cells, or PBMCs. Deeply sampled blood TCRbeta repertoires from subjects exposed to, actively infected with, or recovered from COVID-19 were included in the dataset. The repertoires were released in a freely available public database intended as a resource for research on the immune response to SARS-CoV-2. Samples came from the ongoing ImmuneRACE study (first 160 participants) plus 1,254 subjects from 6 global collaborators. The sample metadata nearly always contained a de-identified subject ID, COVID-19 status, age in years and sex. HLA class I and class II types, where available, came from metadata supplied by the sample provider rather than from assay-based typing. Overall study results and their limits: The quantity of clinical and demographic metadata differed by source and by participant and was supplied without curation.

The immunoSEQ Assay, a bias-controlled multiplex PCR, was used to amplify TCRbeta CDR3 regions from genomic DNA. In the paper's pipeline: Within the assay, amplification of reference gene primers was used to estimate how many nucleated cells each sample contained. To quantify the absolute abundance of each unique TCRbeta CDR3 rearrangement, sequence reads were collapsed and filtered. For each sample, productive Simpson clonality was calculated by taking the square root of Simpson's diversity index across productive rearrangements. TCRdb re-hosts the immuneACCESS table, in-frame sequences only. Its copies lack some clones; in the studies checked, an unresolved V gene accounts for under half of them, and the cause for the rest is not known. The DNA was the basis for D and trimming; V, J and clone size are from that table. This sample holds 170,000 or so clones; 83% were observed only once. The top ten hold more than 7.5% of the sample.

With respect to this clone: No antigen is known for it. Per-base qualities were not stored, and no clone one base away is much larger.

There are 19 amino acids in the CDR3, from cysteine to phenylalanine inclusive. The CDR3 DNA has 57 bases and is translated from base 1. V lost 1 base and J lost 1 base, and the count of bases not matched to a germline gene is 6. Reading the germline V gene gives CDR1 SGHNT and CDR2 YENEEA. In Seattle, one collaborating source enrolled patients while the infection was active and tracked those patients longitudinally over the course of disease. Whole blood was collected in K2EDTA tubes by collaborating institutions according to the institutions' own protocols. For TCRbeta analysis, collaborators shipped samples as frozen whole blood, isolated PBMCs, or DNA extracted from either of those sample types.

The sample taken for sequencing was peripheral blood. The receptor was derived from a woman aged 70 to 79 with COVID-19, enrolled during active disease. The V gene is TRBV11-3 and the J gene is TRBJ2-1, with 14 bases matching TRBD2. The DNA sequence follows: TGTGCCAGCAGCTTAGGACTAGCGGGAGGGAGCCCTTCCTACAATGAGCAGTTCTTC. Its product reads: CASSLGLAGGSPSYNEQFF. The CDR3 plus the reference TRBV11-3 and TRBJ2-1 genes for the other parts give the full variable domain: EAGVVQSPRYKIIEKKQPVAFWCNPISGHNTLYWYLQNLGQGPELLIRYENEEAVDDSQLPKDRFSAERLKGVDSTLKIQPAELGDSAVYLCASSLGLAGGSPSYNEQFFGPGTRLTVL.